The T cell receptor (beta chain) described here comes from a study of blood T cell repertoires in COVID-19. TCRdb's table, derived via immunoSEQ multiplex PCR, lists solely in-frame clones and lacks some. The sample lists over 300,000 clones; roughly 85% were seen once. CDR3 size: 13 residues. The germline V gene encodes CDR1 GTSNPN and CDR2 SVGIG (reference sequence). V was cut by 2 bases and J by 4 bases, with 11 bases left in between. Individuals aged about 18 to 89 years were recruited from 24 US areas. The sequence was obtained from a woman in her 30s who had recovered from COVID-19. Material for sequencing was PBMCs or T cells enriched from blood (not recorded which). V usage is TRBV30 and J usage is TRBJ1-1; D unresolved. The CDR3 loop reads CAWSSGLPTEAFF. DNA of the CDR3: TGTGCCTGGAGTTCCGGACTTCCCACTGAAGCTTTCTTT.